This T cell receptor beta chain stems from a study of blood T cell repertoires in COVID-19. Study at large: COVID-19 samples from acute and convalescent phases originated in the United States, Italy and Spain. Sample material is recorded as cDNA or gDNA derived from T cells, B-cell-depleted T cells, or PBMCs.

Regarding this clone: At the DNA level, this CDR3 is encoded by other sequences in the same sample as well.

The V end was cut by 0 bases, the J end by 3 bases, with 12 bases between. CDR1 is SGHRS and CDR2 is YFSETQ in the germline V gene. This CDR3 region has 15 residues. Sequencing was performed with immunoSEQ multiplex PCR; in TCRdb, only in-frame clones are kept and a portion is missing. The table shows over 200,000 clones, with around 83% occurring only once. This rearrangement joins TRBV5-1 to TRBJ2-5, with a weak D call TRBD1 (6 bases). This sequence was found in an elderly man with acute or convalescent COVID-19. The material sequenced was peripheral blood. In DNA form, the CDR3 reads TGCGCCAGCAGCTTGGCGGGTGGGGGCGAAGAGACCCAGTACTTC. Amino acid sequence: CASSLAGGGEETQYF.